The following is a T cell receptor beta chain sequence with its context. These data come from a study of blood T cell repertoires in COVID-19. Turning to the study itself: Samples came from the United States, Italy and Spain, spanning acute and convalescent COVID-19.

Sequenced by immunoSEQ multiplex PCR; TCRdb stores in-frame clones only, minus some. Of roughly 59,000 clones listed, around 83% are singletons. This CDR3 has 14 residues. From germline, CDR1 is MNHEY and CDR2 SMNVEV (reference sequence). V lost 4 bases and J lost 2; bases outside the gene matches: 3. This chain links TRBV27 with TRBJ1-2; 8 bases line up with TRBD1. The sample taken for sequencing was peripheral blood. This clonotype was sampled from a human donor in a cohort sampled during active COVID-19. The CDR3 region has the DNA TGTGCCAGCAGTTGGGGGACAGGAAACTATGGCTACACCTTC. It yields the protein CASSWGTGNYGYTF.